The rows below give T cell receptor beta chains drawn from one sample of a study of shared clonotypes between healthy human individuals. Only in-frame clones appear in the TCRdb table, and some are missing; sequencing was by immunoSEQ multiplex PCR. Among 2 million to 2.5 million clones listed, almost 96% were seen once. Sequencing input: naive CD4+ T cells sorted from blood. The receptors here all came from a man between 18 and 29 years old in good health. CDR3s leave out the opening cysteine and the closing phenylalanine or tryptophan. Some rows mark clone size as missing; the rest say once, few, many or name a class of expanded clone.

>TRBV14|-
ASSQLGQGQSEKLF
>TRBV5-4|-
ASRGTSGSTTGELF
>TRBV2|-
ASTRGNTEAF
>TRBV6-1|-
ASSELFNQPQH
>TRBV19|once
ASSIVGKLGNQPQH
>TRBV10-1|-
ASSDLAGYNEQF
>TRBV7-9|-
ASSLALKQGVDQPQH
>TRBV13|-
ASSFLTSGSPDEQY
>TRBV25-1|-
ASSESWGLSGELF
>TRBV29-1|-
SIEVRDRPVNTEAF
>TRBV28|-
ASSLISDSGYT
>TRBV2|-
ASNSGTNTGELF
>TRBV5-1|-
ASSARLAPSTDTQY
>TRBV15|-
ATAPGEGPTNIQY
>TRBV5-1|once
ASSRDPGGTYNEQF
>TRBV4-1|-
ASSQDRYQPQH
>TRBV30|-
AWSAGGSQPQH
>TRBV2|-
ASSERQGGTETQY
>TRBV4-3|-
ASSKGAGYGYT
>TRBV10-3|-
AISGGRGPANYGYT
>TRBV30|-
AWSVAGGDNEQF
>TRBV7-2|-
ASSLSVPSSGRGYEQY
>TRBV6-5|-
ASSNLVGGKQY
>TRBV5-1|-
ASSPSSRGNQPQH